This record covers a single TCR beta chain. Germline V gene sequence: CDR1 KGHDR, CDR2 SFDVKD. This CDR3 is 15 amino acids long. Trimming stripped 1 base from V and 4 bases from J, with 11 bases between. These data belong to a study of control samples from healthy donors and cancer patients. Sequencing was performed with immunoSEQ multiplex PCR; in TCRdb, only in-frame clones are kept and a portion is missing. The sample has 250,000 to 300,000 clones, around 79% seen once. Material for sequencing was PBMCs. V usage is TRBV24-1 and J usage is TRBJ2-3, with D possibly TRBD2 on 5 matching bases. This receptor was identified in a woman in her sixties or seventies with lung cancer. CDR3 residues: CATSDLSGRADTQYF. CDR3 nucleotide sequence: TGTGCCACCAGTGATTTATCGGGGAGAGCAGATACGCAGTATTTT.